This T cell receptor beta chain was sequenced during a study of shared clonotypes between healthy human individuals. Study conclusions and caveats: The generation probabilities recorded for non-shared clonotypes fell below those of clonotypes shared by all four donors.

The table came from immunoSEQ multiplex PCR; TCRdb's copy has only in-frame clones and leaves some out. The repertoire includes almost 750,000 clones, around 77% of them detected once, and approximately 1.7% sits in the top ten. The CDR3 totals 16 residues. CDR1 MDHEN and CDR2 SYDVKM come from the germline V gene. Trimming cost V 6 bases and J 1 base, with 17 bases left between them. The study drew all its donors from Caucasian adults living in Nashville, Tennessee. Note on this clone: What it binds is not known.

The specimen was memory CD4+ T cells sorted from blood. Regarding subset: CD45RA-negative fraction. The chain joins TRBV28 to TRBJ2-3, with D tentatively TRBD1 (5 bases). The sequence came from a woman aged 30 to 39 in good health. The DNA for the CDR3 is TGTGCCAGCAGGGCCCGGGCAGGGCGCGGCACAGATACGCAGTATTTT. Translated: CASRARAGRGTDTQYF. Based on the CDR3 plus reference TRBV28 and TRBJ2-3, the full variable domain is DVKVTQSSRYLVKRTGEKVFLECVQDMDHENMFWYRQDPGLGLRLIYFSYDVKMKEKGDIPEGYSVSREKKERFSLILESASTNQTSMYLCASRARAGRGTDTQYFGPGTRLTVL.